Listed below are T cell receptor beta chains from one sample, sequenced in a study of sequential checkpoint blockade in melanoma. Generated by immunoSEQ multiplex PCR, the TCRdb table keeps only in-frame clones and is missing some. The data hold roughly 11,000 clones, with around 83% observed a single time. Source: CD8+ T cells sorted from blood (inferred from file names), taken from a patient given nivolumab and ipilimumab in sequence. The receptors stem from a human donor with melanoma. The CDR3 runs from the conserved cysteine through the conserved F or W. Fields, in order: J gene, D gene, clone size, V gene, CDR3 DNA, CDR3 protein. D genes are given only for firm matches. Not every row has a clone size; where given, it reads once, few, many or a size class.

J gene: TRBJ2-1
D gene: TRBD1
clone size: -
V gene: TRBV11-3
CDR3 DNA: TGTGCCAGCAGCGCAGGACAGGGTTTAAAGAATGAGCAGTTCTTC
CDR3 protein: CASSAGQGLKNEQFF

J gene: TRBJ1-3
D gene: -
clone size: -
V gene: TRBV27
CDR3 DNA: TGTGCCAGCAGTTCGAGGGCTTACTCTGGAAACACCATATATTTT
CDR3 protein: CASSSRAYSGNTIYF

J gene: TRBJ2-2
D gene: TRBD1
clone size: -
V gene: TRBV5-1
CDR3 DNA: TGCGCCAGCAGAAATCCCCGGGACAGGGGCAACACCGGGGAGCTGTTTTTT
CDR3 protein: CASRNPRDRGNTGELFF

J gene: TRBJ2-7
D gene: TRBD1
clone size: -
V gene: TRBV6-6
CDR3 DNA: TGTGCCAGCAGTTACTCAGGGGGCGTCTCCGAGCAGTACTTC
CDR3 protein: CASSYSGGVSEQYF

J gene: TRBJ2-7
D gene: -
clone size: -
V gene: TRBV2
CDR3 DNA: TGTGCCAGCAGTGAGGCCCCCCAGATCCGGAGCTCCTACGAGCAGTACTTC
CDR3 protein: CASSEAPQIRSSYEQYF

J gene: TRBJ2-2
D gene: TRBD1
clone size: few
V gene: TRBV18
CDR3 DNA: TGTGCCAGCTCACCTCAGGGGGCCCCCGGGGAGCTGTTTTTT
CDR3 protein: CASSPQGAPGELFF

J gene: TRBJ1-4
D gene: TRBD1
clone size: -
V gene: TRBV4-3
CDR3 DNA: TGCGCCAGCAGCCAAGGGCGGAGGGGGCTCGAAAAACTGTTTTTT
CDR3 protein: CASSQGRRGLEKLFF

J gene: TRBJ1-6
D gene: TRBD1
clone size: once
V gene: TRBV7-6
CDR3 DNA: TGTGCCAGCAGCCCAGACAGGGGCTCACCCCTCCACTTT
CDR3 protein: CASSPDRGSPLHF

J gene: TRBJ2-2
D gene: -
clone size: -
V gene: TRBV15
CDR3 DNA: TGTGCCACCAGCAGAGATCGAGGAATGGACACCGGGGAGCTGTTTTTT
CDR3 protein: CATSRDRGMDTGELFF

J gene: TRBJ2-1
D gene: TRBD2
clone size: -
V gene: TRBV28
CDR3 DNA: TGTGCCAGCAGTTCTAAAGATCTCGACCGGACTAGCGTGGGGGTGGGTGAGCAGTTCTTC
CDR3 protein: CASSSKDLDRTSVGVGEQFF

J gene: TRBJ2-3
D gene: TRBD1
clone size: -
V gene: TRBV7-9
CDR3 DNA: TGTGCCAGCAGTTTCAGGACAGGGGGCAGCACAGATACGCAGTATTTT
CDR3 protein: CASSFRTGGSTDTQYF

J gene: TRBJ2-5
D gene: TRBD1
clone size: medium-sized
V gene: TRBV28
CDR3 DNA: TGTGCCAGCAGTTTAGAGGGGGCCCCCCTGGGGTACCAAGAGACCCAGTACTTC
CDR3 protein: CASSLEGAPLGYQETQYF

J gene: TRBJ1-1
D gene: -
clone size: -
V gene: TRBV4-2
CDR3 DNA: TGTGCCAGCAGCCACGGAGGGACTGAAGCTTTCTTT
CDR3 protein: CASSHGGTEAFF

J gene: TRBJ1-6
D gene: -
clone size: -
V gene: TRBV28
CDR3 DNA: TGTGCCAGCAGGAGGACTAGGGGTAATTCACCCCTCCACTTT
CDR3 protein: CASRRTRGNSPLHF

J gene: TRBJ1-5
D gene: -
clone size: large
V gene: TRBV6-1
CDR3 DNA: TGTGCCAGCATGGACTCCACCTACAATCAGCCCCAGCATTTT
CDR3 protein: CASMDSTYNQPQHF

J gene: TRBJ2-7
D gene: -
clone size: -
V gene: TRBV19
CDR3 DNA: TGTGCCAGTAGTATAGGAGGGAGTTTACGGTACGAGCAGTACTTC
CDR3 protein: CASSIGGSLRYEQYF

J gene: TRBJ1-1
D gene: TRBD1
clone size: -
V gene: TRBV4-1
CDR3 DNA: TGCGCCAGCAGCCAGTGGGGACAGGGTATGAACACTGAAGCTTTCTTT
CDR3 protein: CASSQWGQGMNTEAFF

J gene: TRBJ1-1
D gene: -
clone size: -
V gene: TRBV4-2
CDR3 DNA: TGTGCCAGCAGCCAAGGGACGGACTGGAACACTGAAGCTTTCTTT
CDR3 protein: CASSQGTDWNTEAFF

J gene: TRBJ2-5
D gene: -
clone size: -
V gene: TRBV2
CDR3 DNA: TGTGCCAGCAGACACGGCTCCGGGGCGGGGGAGACCCAGTACTTC
CDR3 protein: CASRHGSGAGETQYF

J gene: TRBJ2-1
D gene: TRBD2
clone size: -
V gene: TRBV11-3
CDR3 DNA: TGTGCCAGCAGCCCACCGGGGACTAGAAACAATGAGCAGTTCTTC
CDR3 protein: CASSPPGTRNNEQFF

J gene: TRBJ1-2
D gene: -
clone size: -
V gene: TRBV7-9
CDR3 DNA: TGTGCCAGCAGCCCCCCCGTCACAGGGAACTATGGCTACACCTTC
CDR3 protein: CASSPPVTGNYGYTF

J gene: TRBJ2-5
D gene: TRBD1
clone size: once
V gene: TRBV6-5
CDR3 DNA: TGTGCCACTCGACAGGGTCAAGAGACCCAGTACTTC
CDR3 protein: CATRQGQETQYF

J gene: TRBJ2-5
D gene: TRBD2
clone size: -
V gene: TRBV5-4
CDR3 DNA: TGTGCCAGCAGTGGGAGGGATTCCCAAGTTTGGTACTTC
CDR3 protein: CASSGRDSQVWYF

J gene: TRBJ1-5
D gene: TRBD1
clone size: -
V gene: TRBV13
CDR3 DNA: TGTGCCAGCAGCGCCTCCGGGACAGGGGGCTCTAATCAGCCCCAGCATTTT
CDR3 protein: CASSASGTGGSNQPQHF

J gene: TRBJ2-3
D gene: TRBD2
clone size: -
V gene: TRBV27
CDR3 DNA: TGTGCCAGCAACCCCCTAGCGGGGGGGACGTTTCCAGATACGCAGTATTTT
CDR3 protein: CASNPLAGGTFPDTQYF

J gene: TRBJ1-6
D gene: TRBD1
clone size: -
V gene: TRBV7-9
CDR3 DNA: TGTGCCAGCAGCCCCACAGGGGGTGGAAATTCGGCCCTCCACTTT
CDR3 protein: CASSPTGGGNSALHF

J gene: TRBJ2-7
D gene: -
clone size: few
V gene: TRBV11-2
CDR3 DNA: TGTGCCAGCAGCTTAGACGGGGGGCCATACTACGAGCAGTACTTC
CDR3 protein: CASSLDGGPYYEQYF

J gene: TRBJ2-1
D gene: TRBD1
clone size: few
V gene: TRBV6-5
CDR3 DNA: TGTGCCAGCAGTGAAGGGACAGGGTGGGAGCAGTTCTTC
CDR3 protein: CASSEGTGWEQFF

J gene: TRBJ2-1
D gene: -
clone size: -
V gene: TRBV5-6
CDR3 DNA: TGTGCCAGCAGCTTGACGGACGGAGAGGGGTTCTTC
CDR3 protein: CASSLTDGEGFF

J gene: TRBJ2-1
D gene: -
clone size: -
V gene: TRBV6-1
CDR3 DNA: TGTGCCAGCAGTGAAGACAGGAGCTCCTACAATGAGCAGTTCTTC
CDR3 protein: CASSEDRSSYNEQFF

J gene: TRBJ2-7
D gene: TRBD2
clone size: -
V gene: TRBV4-2
CDR3 DNA: TGTGCCAGCAGCCAAGATTGGCTAGCGGGGGGTGACATCTACGAGCAGTACTTC
CDR3 protein: CASSQDWLAGGDIYEQYF

J gene: TRBJ1-3
D gene: -
clone size: -
V gene: TRBV10-3
CDR3 DNA: TGTGCCATCTCGACCACAGGTGTTGGAACTGGAAACACCATATATTTT
CDR3 protein: CAISTTGVGTGNTIYF

J gene: TRBJ2-7
D gene: TRBD2
clone size: -
V gene: TRBV6-5
CDR3 DNA: TGTGCCAGCAGCGGCGGGGGGTGGAACGAGCAGTACTTC
CDR3 protein: CASSGGGWNEQYF

J gene: TRBJ1-4
D gene: -
clone size: -
V gene: TRBV4-3
CDR3 DNA: TGCGCCAGCAGCCCATACTCAGGACAGAATAATGAAAAACTGTTTTTT
CDR3 protein: CASSPYSGQNNEKLFF

J gene: TRBJ2-7
D gene: TRBD2
clone size: -
V gene: TRBV7-8
CDR3 DNA: TGTGCCAGCAGCTCCGGGGGGGACAATTCCTACGAGCAGTACTTC
CDR3 protein: CASSSGGDNSYEQYF

J gene: TRBJ2-1
D gene: -
clone size: -
V gene: TRBV7-2
CDR3 DNA: TGTGCCAGCAGCTTAGACGGGGAGGTCTACAATGAGCAGTTCTTC
CDR3 protein: CASSLDGEVYNEQFF

J gene: TRBJ2-2
D gene: -
clone size: -
V gene: TRBV7-9
CDR3 DNA: TGTGCCAGCAGCCCCGGGGGACCCCCCGGGGAGCTGTTTTTT
CDR3 protein: CASSPGGPPGELFF

J gene: TRBJ1-1
D gene: -
clone size: -
V gene: TRBV28
CDR3 DNA: TGTGCCAGCAGTTTAGGAGGTGCTGAAGCTTTCTTT
CDR3 protein: CASSLGGAEAFF

J gene: TRBJ1-6
D gene: -
clone size: once
V gene: TRBV28
CDR3 DNA: TGTGCCAGCAGTTTAGCCAGGGATCCCTATAATTCACCCCTCCACTTT
CDR3 protein: CASSLARDPYNSPLHF

J gene: TRBJ2-3
D gene: -
clone size: -
V gene: TRBV4-1
CDR3 DNA: TGCGCCAGCAGCCAAGATGAACTGACAGATACGCAGTATTTT
CDR3 protein: CASSQDELTDTQYF

J gene: TRBJ2-7
D gene: TRBD1
clone size: -
V gene: TRBV4-3
CDR3 DNA: TGCGCCAGCAGCCAAGCGACAGGGCGGGACGAGCAGTACTTC
CDR3 protein: CASSQATGRDEQYF

J gene: TRBJ1-1
D gene: TRBD1
clone size: -
V gene: TRBV5-1
CDR3 DNA: TGCGCCAGCAGCTCCAACGCGGACAGGGCGGTAAACACTGAAGCTTTCTTT
CDR3 protein: CASSSNADRAVNTEAFF

J gene: TRBJ2-3
D gene: TRBD2
clone size: once
V gene: TRBV7-3
CDR3 DNA: TGTGCCAGCAGCTTAACATCGCGGGGGGCCAACACAGATACGCAGTATTTT
CDR3 protein: CASSLTSRGANTDTQYF

J gene: TRBJ1-4
D gene: -
clone size: -
V gene: TRBV27
CDR3 DNA: TGTGCCAGCAGTTCAGGGTCTGAAAAACTGTTTTTT
CDR3 protein: CASSSGSEKLFF

J gene: TRBJ2-7
D gene: -
clone size: once
V gene: TRBV19
CDR3 DNA: TGTGCCAGTAGTACGGGAGAGGGCAGGGGGATCCACGAGCAGTACTTC
CDR3 protein: CASSTGEGRGIHEQYF

J gene: TRBJ2-3
D gene: -
clone size: -
V gene: TRBV6-6
CDR3 DNA: TGTGCCAGCAGCAGGATCGGATATCAAGTGGGAGATACGCAGTATTTT
CDR3 protein: CASSRIGYQVGDTQYF